This TCR beta chain comes out of a study of T cell changes during pregnancy in multiple sclerosis. Germline V gene sequence: CDR1 MNHNS, CDR2 SASEGT. Germline trimming cut 1 base from V and 7 bases from J; bases unmatched to any gene: 7. The CDR3 has 15 residues. Data came from immunoSEQ multiplex PCR; TCRdb stores just in-frame clones and leaves some out. The sample carries fewer than 60,000 clones, approximately 93% recorded once. Source: CD4+ T cells from peripheral blood mononuclear cells, taken in the third trimester of pregnancy. The origin of this receptor is a female donor with multiple sclerosis, enrolled in a pregnancy study. V and J are TRBV6-1 and TRBJ1-5, with 7 bases lining up with TRBD1. The CDR3 DNA follows: TGTGCCAGCAGTGAAGGGACACAGGGGTGGCAGCCCCAGCATTTT. It specifies CASSEGTQGWQPQHF.